The next 8 T cell receptor beta chains were all read from a single sample in a study of cytomegalovirus exposure and HLA in healthy donors. This table comes from immunoSEQ multiplex PCR, and its TCRdb copy is limited to in-frame clones, with some not included. The sample shows more than 110,000 clones, 84% of them seen only once. The material sequenced was PBMCs. The receptors shown here come from a woman younger than 45 in good health and CMV-seronegative.

The chain uses TRBV5-1 and TRBJ2-1; the match to TRBD2 covers 11 bases. Looked up from germline, CDR1 is SGHRS and CDR2 is YFSETQ. The CDR3 spans 17 residues. The V segment lost 0 bases and the J segment 7 bases; nucleotides outside the gene matches: 9. The CDR3 loop reads CASSLAEGLAVINEQFF. In nucleotides, the CDR3 is TGCGCCAGCAGCTTGGCCGAGGGACTAGCGGTAATAAATGAGCAGTTCTTC.

This CDR3 reads CASSHRQGKFFSYTF. The CDR3 coding sequence is TGTGCCAGCAGCCATAGACAGGGGAAGTTTTTCAGCTACACCTTC. The rearrangement joins TRBV27 to TRBJ1-2; 8 bases line up with TRBD1. Germline V lookup: CDR1 MNHEY, CDR2 SMNVEV (reference sequence). With 6 bases clipped from V and 9 bases from J, the junction kept 15 bases outside the gene matches. The CDR3 runs to 15 residues.

The chain couples TRBV5-1 to TRBJ2-7, with 8 bases aligning to TRBD1. Germline V gene data show CDR1 as SGHRS and CDR2 as YFSETQ. With 1 base clipped from V and 5 bases from J, the junction kept 5 bases outside the gene matches. The CDR3 spans 14 residues. The CDR3 nucleotides are TGCGCCAGCAGCTTGTGGACAGGGTCCGACGAGCAGTACTTC. Translating gives CASSLWTGSDEQYF. The full variable domain, its missing parts supplied by reference TRBV5-1 and TRBJ2-7, is KAGVTQTPRYLIKTRGQQVTLSCSPISGHRSVSWYQQTPGQGLQFLFEYFSETQRNKGNFPGRFSGRQFSNSRSEMNVSTLELGDSALYLCASSLWTGSDEQYFGPGTRLTVT.

The V and J genes are TRBV2 and TRBJ2-2; possibly TRBD1 for D (6 bases). Between the trimmed V and J ends, which lost 6 bases and 3 bases, there was a span of 14 bases. CDR3 size: 15 residues. Per the germline V gene, CDR1 is SNHLY and CDR2 is FYNNEI. CDR3 DNA: TGTGCCAGCAGCGTACAGGGTAGTGACACCGGGGAGCTGTTTTTT. This encodes CASSVQGSDTGELFF.

The rearrangement links TRBV9 to TRBJ1-4; 7 bases map to TRBD1. Trimming removed 4 bases from V and 6 bases from J; junction bases left unmatched: 12. CDR1 and CDR2 from the germline V gene are SGDLS and YYNGEE. CDR3 length: 16 residues. For the CDR3, the DNA is TGTGCCAGCAGCCCTCGAGACAGGGCTCACTATGAAAAACTGTTTTTT. Its protein is CASSPRDRAHYEKLFF.

This clone appeared once. The V gene is TRBV5-6, the J gene TRBJ1-1, with a weak D call TRBD1 (6 bases). The CDR3 has 11 amino acids. With 4 bases removed from V and 10 bases from J, the gap between germline ends came to 11 bases. CDR1 SGHDT and CDR2 YYEEEE come from the germline V gene. For the CDR3, the DNA is TGTGCCAGCAGCCTGAGGGGGGGAGCTTTCTTT. Translated, it gives CASSLRGGAFF.

The chain links TRBV27 to TRBJ1-1; 8 bases are a match to TRBD1. Trimming at V came to 9 bases and at J to 1 base, leaving 7 bases not matched to a gene. Germline CDR1 MNHEY, CDR2 SMNVEV (reference sequence). The CDR3 has 14 amino acids. CDR3 sequence reads: CASRRQGPNTEAFF. The CDR3, as DNA: TGTGCCAGTCGGCGACAGGGGCCGAACACTGAAGCTTTCTTT.

The chain is built from TRBV4-1 and TRBJ1-2, with D possibly being TRBD1 (5 bases). The germline gives CDR1 MGHRA, CDR2 YSYEKL. Trimming shortened V by 1 base and J by 3 bases, and 12 bases separated the two germline ends. CDR3 length equals 15 residues. CDR3 protein: CASSQVSTGDYGYTF. Here the CDR3 DNA reads TGCGCCAGCAGCCAAGTCTCCACGGGGGACTATGGCTACACCTTC.